The clone carrying this T cell receptor (beta chain) showed up just once. Its target is not known. This record comes from a study of Ad26.COV2.S vaccination and SARS-CoV-2 variants. CDR3 length: 17 amino acids. CDR1 SGHRS and CDR2 YFSETQ come from the germline V gene. Trimming at V came to 0 bases and at J to 4 bases, leaving 10 bases not matched to a gene. Treatment reported: around 19 received Ad26.COV2.S at low or high dose, single or two shots; several received placebo; per-sample allocation not given. Day 63 after the first injection of vaccine or placebo was the sampling time. Clones were read by immunoSEQ multiplex PCR, and TCRdb kept only the in-frame ones, dropping some. The sample holds hundreds of thousands of clones, roughly 86% seen once. The study's findings and limits: The authors reported substantial breadth in spike-specific CD8+ and CD4+ T cell responses after vaccination. The TCR breadth and depth analyses may have produced an underestimate of total T cell responses.

The chain couples TRBV5-1 to TRBJ2-7; the match to TRBD2 covers 10 bases. This TCR derives from a person between 18 and 65 years old who received the Ad26.COV2.S COVID-19 vaccine or a placebo. Sequencing used peripheral blood, obtained in a trial of Ad26.COV2.S vaccine versus placebo. CDR3 coding DNA: TGCGCCAGCAGCTTGGCCTTAGCGGGAGGTCTGGTGTACGAGCAGTACTTC. Translation gives CASSLALAGGLVYEQYF.